The present entry profiles one T cell receptor (beta chain) with its context. Its antigen remains unidentified. The V gene's germline CDR1 is SEHNR and CDR2 FQNEAQ (reference sequence). V lost 2 bases and J 5 bases, leaving 18 bases between the germline ends. The CDR3 is 17 amino acids. The data derive from a study of CD8+ T cells in alopecia areata. Reverse transcription of extracted RNA yielded cDNA, which provided the sequencing template. TCRdb's table, derived via immunoSEQ multiplex PCR, lists solely in-frame clones and lacks some. The table has about 140,000 clones, 70% to 90% seen once. Whole-study findings and limits: Elevated clonality characterized lesional scalp relative to normal scalp, particularly in alopecia totalis/universalis.

The treatment was: oral pan-JAK inhibitor, 5-10 mg twice daily. The chain recombines TRBV7-9 with TRBJ1-4; D is undetermined. This clonotype was sampled from a human donor with alopecia areata. The material was CD8+ T cells sorted from blood, obtained at week 4, from a patient treated with tofacitinib. The CDR3 sequence is CASSLITRGTMNEKLFF. CDR3 DNA: TGTGCCAGCAGCTTAATTACCCGTGGAACTATGAATGAAAAACTGTTTTTT. The variable domain in full, completed from reference TRBV7-9 and TRBJ1-4, reads DTGVSQNPRHKITKRGQNVTFRCDPISEHNRLYWYRQTLGQGPEFLTYFQNEAQLEKSRLLSDRFSAERPKGSFSTLEIQRTEQGDSAMYLCASSLITRGTMNEKLFFGSGTQLSVL.